This TCR beta chain was retrieved from a study of T cell changes during pregnancy in multiple sclerosis. TCRdb's copy holds only in-frame clones and misses some; the assay was immunoSEQ multiplex PCR. The sample consists of 35,000 to 55,000 clones, approximately 92% of them appearing once. CDR1 is MNHEY and CDR2 is SMNVEV in the germline V gene (reference sequence). The CDR3 has 15 amino acids. V trimming: 8 bases; J trimming: 4 bases; junction bases outside the gene matches: 9. The TCR was taken from a female donor with multiple sclerosis, enrolled in a pregnancy study. This rearrangement joins TRBV27 to TRBJ2-3; 10 bases align to TRBD2. The sequenced material came from peripheral blood. In DNA, the CDR3 is TGTGCCAGCGCAATGCTAGCGGGAGTGCCAGATACGCAGTATTTT. Translation: CASAMLAGVPDTQYF.